This T cell receptor beta chain was identified during a study of tumor-infiltrating lymphocytes in primary liver carcinoma. A primer matching the constant region was used to make TCR beta cDNA from 500 to 600 ng of total RNA. Three nested multiplex PCR rounds, a slightly modified ARM-PCR method, built the TCR beta libraries. Forward primers for TRBV1-TRBV30 and a C-beta reverse primer served the first two PCR rounds, at about 10 cycles each. TCRdb reprocessed the multiplex PCR reads with MiXCR, giving one entry per CDR3 protein. The sample contains about 99,000 distinct CDR3 sequences, about three quarters of which appear only once. The CDR3 has 12 amino acids. V dropped 6 bases and J dropped 3 bases, with 9 bases sitting between them. Germline assignment: CDR1 SQVTM and CDR2 ANQGSEA. Ten or more counts support this clonotype. RNA and DNA were co-extracted from around 20-30 mg of unsorted bulk tissue.

The TCR originated in a woman aged 55-70 years with primary liver carcinoma and hepatitis B virus infection. This rearrangement joins TRBV29-1 to TRBJ1-3; no firm D call. Sequencing input: liver tumor tissue from sampling region 5. The subset was: tumor region T5, tumor centre. The CDR3 here is CSVGGHGNTIYF. In nucleotides, the CDR3 is TGCAGCGTCGGCGGGCATGGAAACACCATATATTTT. Full variable domain (rest looked up from reference TRBV29-1 and TRBJ1-3): SAVISQKPSRDICQRGTSLTIQCQVDSQVTMMFWYRQQPGQSLTLIATANQGSEATYESGFVIDKFPISRPNLTFSTLTVSNMSPEDSSIYLCSVGGHGNTIYFGEGSWLTVV.